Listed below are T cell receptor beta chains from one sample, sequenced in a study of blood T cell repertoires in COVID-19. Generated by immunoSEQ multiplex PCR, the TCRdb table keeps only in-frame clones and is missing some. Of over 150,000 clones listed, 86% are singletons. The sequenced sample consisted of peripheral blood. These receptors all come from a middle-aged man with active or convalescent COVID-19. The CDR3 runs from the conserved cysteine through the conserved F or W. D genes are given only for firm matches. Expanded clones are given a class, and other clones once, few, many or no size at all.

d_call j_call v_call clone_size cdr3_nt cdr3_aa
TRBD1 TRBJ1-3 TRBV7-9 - TGTGCCAGCAGCTCGTCTACCGGGACAGGGTCTGGAAACACCATATATTTT CASSSSTGTGSGNTIYF
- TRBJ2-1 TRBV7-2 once TGTGCCAGCAGCTCAAATTCCCACTACAATGAGCAGTTCTTC CASSSNSHYNEQFF
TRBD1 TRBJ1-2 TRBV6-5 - TGTGCCAGCAGGAGACAGGGGGAAGGTGGCTACACCTTC CASRRQGEGGYTF
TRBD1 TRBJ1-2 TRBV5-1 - TGCGCCAGCAGCCCCGGGCAGGGGGCCATCTATGGCTACACCTTC CASSPGQGAIYGYTF
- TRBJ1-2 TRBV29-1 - TGCAGCGCCGCTGACGGGGGGGTAAATGGCTACACCTTC CSAADGGVNGYTF
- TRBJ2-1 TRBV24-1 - TGTGCCACCAGTGATGCGGGACGTCCGGCCGATGAGCAGTTCTTC CATSDAGRPADEQFF
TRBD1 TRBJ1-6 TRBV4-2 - TGTGCCAGCAGCCTCTCGGGACAGACAAATTCACCCCTCCACTTT CASSLSGQTNSPLHF
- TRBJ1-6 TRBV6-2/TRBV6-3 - TGTGCCAGCAGTTCGGGACACAACTATAATTCACCCCTCCACTTT CASSSGHNYNSPLHF
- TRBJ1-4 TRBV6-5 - TGTGCCAGCAGTTACGTGCAGGGTGAAAAACTGTTTTTT CASSYVQGEKLFF
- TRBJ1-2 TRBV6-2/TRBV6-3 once TGTGCCAGCAGTGCTCGTGCAGGGAAGGGCTACACCTTC CASSARAGKGYTF
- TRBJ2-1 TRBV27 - TGTGCCAGCAGTTTAGGGCAGGGTTCCAATGAGCAGTTCTTC CASSLGQGSNEQFF
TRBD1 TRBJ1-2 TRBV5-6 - TGTGCCAGCAGCTGGGGGACAGGGAGAGGCTATGGCTACACCTTC CASSWGTGRGYGYTF
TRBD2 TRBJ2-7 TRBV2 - TGTGCCAGCAGTGGGGCGGGAGCGGGGGACTCCTACGAGCAGTACTTC CASSGAGAGDSYEQYF
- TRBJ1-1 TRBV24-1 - TGTGCCACCAGTGACCCCGCAGGGGAAGCTTTCTTT CATSDPAGEAFF
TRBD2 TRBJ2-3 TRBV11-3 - TGTGCCAGCAGCCCCAGACTAGCGGCTAGCACAGATACGCAGTATTTT CASSPRLAASTDTQYF
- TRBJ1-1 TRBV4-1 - TGCGCCAGCAGCCAAGACGGGGGTATCATGAACACTGAAGCTTTCTTT CASSQDGGIMNTEAFF
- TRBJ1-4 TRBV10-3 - TGTGCCATCAGTGCCACAAGTCTGGAAAAACTGTTTTTT CAISATSLEKLFF
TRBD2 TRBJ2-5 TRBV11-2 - TGTGCCAGCAGCCTAGGGACTAGCGGGGGGGACCAAGAGACCCAGTACTTC CASSLGTSGGDQETQYF
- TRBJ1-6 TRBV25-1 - TGTGCCAGCACCCCCAGGGTGGATTCACCCCTCCACTTT CASTPRVDSPLHF
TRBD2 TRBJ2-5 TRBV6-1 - TGTGCCAGCAGTGAAGCGTTTGGCGGGGGGGGAGAGACCCAGTACTTC CASSEAFGGGGETQYF
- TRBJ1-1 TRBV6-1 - TGTGCCAGCAGGCGACAGTCACGAACTGAAGCTTTCTTT CASRRQSRTEAFF
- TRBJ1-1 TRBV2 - TGTGCCAGCAGTGAAGATACAAAAGCTTTCTTT CASSEDTKAFF
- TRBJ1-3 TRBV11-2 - TGTGCCAGCAGCTTAGTACAGGTCGGAGGAAACACCATATATTTT CASSLVQVGGNTIYF
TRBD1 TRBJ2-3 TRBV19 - TGTGCCAGTAGTAACAGGGGCAGCACAGATACGCAGTATTTT CASSNRGSTDTQYF
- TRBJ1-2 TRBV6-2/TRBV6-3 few TGTGCCAGCAGTAGTAACATGGAACTGGGAGTTAACTATGGCTACACCTTC CASSSNMELGVNYGYTF
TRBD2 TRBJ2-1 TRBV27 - TGTGCCAGCAAAGAGCGGGGGGTCAACCTCTACAATGAGCAGTTCTTC CASKERGVNLYNEQFF